This is a list of T cell receptor beta chains from one sample in a study of blood T cell repertoires in COVID-19. The protocol was immunoSEQ multiplex PCR, while the TCRdb copy is restricted to in-frame clones and leaves out a portion. The repertoire holds some 320,000 clones, 75% to 85% seen once, with around 7.8% in the top ten. Sequenced material: peripheral blood. Receptor source: a human donor in a cohort sampled during active COVID-19. CDR3s include the opening cysteine and the closing phenylalanine or tryptophan. The D gene is left open where the match is weak. The size entry is marked missing in some rows and otherwise reads once, few, many or a size class.

v_gene	abundance	d_gene	j_gene	CDR3nt	CDR3aa
TRBV30	NA	NA	TRBJ1-2	TGTGCCTCCCGCCGGGGGGATGGCTACACCTTC	CASRRGDGYTF
TRBV7-3	many	TRBD2	TRBJ2-7	TGTGCCAGCAGCCTTGAAGCGGGGGCGACCTACGAGCAGTACTTC	CASSLEAGATYEQYF
TRBV11-2	NA	TRBD1	TRBJ2-2	TGTGCCAGCACCATTCAGAGGACAGGGAACACCGGGGAGCTGTTTTTT	CASTIQRTGNTGELFF
TRBV5-1	NA	NA	TRBJ1-1	TGCGCCAGCAGCGGAACAGGAGGGGACACTGAAGCTTTCTTT	CASSGTGGDTEAFF
TRBV3-1/TRBV3-2	NA	NA	TRBJ1-1	TGTGCCACGGAAGGGGAGAACACTGAAGCTTTCTTT	CATEGENTEAFF
TRBV7-9	NA	TRBD1	TRBJ2-1	TGTGCCAGCAGCTTACGGGACAGGGGAAATGAGCAGTTCTTC	CASSLRDRGNEQFF
TRBV9	NA	NA	TRBJ2-7	TGTGCCAGCAGCGGGGGGGACCAGCAGTACTTC	CASSGGDQQYF
TRBV2	NA	TRBD1	TRBJ2-7	TGTGCCAGCAGTGAAGTTATTAGTAGGGACAGCTACGAGCAGTACTTC	CASSEVISRDSYEQYF
TRBV5-1	NA	NA	TRBJ1-2	TGCGCCAGCAGCATCGGACAGCCAACGGGGGGCTACACCTTC	CASSIGQPTGGYTF
TRBV5-1	NA	TRBD1	TRBJ1-1	TGCGCCAGCAGCTTGCTACAGGGGGCCCGCACTGAAGCTTTCTTT	CASSLLQGARTEAFF
TRBV24-1	NA	NA	TRBJ2-2	TGTGCCACCATGCGAGGGTCAGGGGAGCTGTTTTTT	CATMRGSGELFF
TRBV3-1/TRBV3-2	NA	TRBD1	TRBJ2-3	TGTGCCAGCAGCCAAGTCCTGGACAGGGTAAAAACAGATACGCAGTATTTT	CASSQVLDRVKTDTQYF
TRBV18	NA	NA	TRBJ2-3	TGTGCCAGCTCACCTAGGGGAAGAGATACGCAGTATTTT	CASSPRGRDTQYF
TRBV13	once	NA	TRBJ2-3	TGTGCCAGCAGCTTAGTGCCTCCTAGGTCAGATACGCAGTATTTT	CASSLVPPRSDTQYF
TRBV5-1	few	NA	TRBJ2-7	TGCGCCAGCAAGGGGCCCTACGAGCAGTACTTC	CASKGPYEQYF
TRBV6-5	NA	TRBD2	TRBJ2-7	TGTGCCAGCAGAACTGCCGGGACTAGGGCTACCGAGCAGTACTTC	CASRTAGTRATEQYF
TRBV18	NA	NA	TRBJ2-2	TGTGCCAGCTCACCATTTCTGACTTTAACGAACACCGGGGAGCTGTTTTTT	CASSPFLTLTNTGELFF
TRBV5-1	NA	NA	TRBJ1-4	TGCGCCAGCAGCCCAAACCTAGGGGGTGAAAAACTGTTTTTT	CASSPNLGGEKLFF
TRBV5-1	NA	TRBD1	TRBJ1-2	TGCGCCAGTGGACCTGGACAGGGGATCTATGGCTACACCTTC	CASGPGQGIYGYTF
TRBV5-1	once	NA	TRBJ1-5	TGCGCCAGCAGCTTGGATCCAGGTTCCGAAGGAAGCAATCAGCCCCAGCATTTT	CASSLDPGSEGSNQPQHF
TRBV5-4	NA	TRBD1	TRBJ1-2	TGTGCCAGCAGCTCCGACAGGGGGCGTAGGGGCTACACCTTC	CASSSDRGRRGYTF
TRBV7-6	NA	NA	TRBJ1-2	TGTGCCAGCAGCTTATCGATAGGGAGAGATGGCTACACCTTC	CASSLSIGRDGYTF